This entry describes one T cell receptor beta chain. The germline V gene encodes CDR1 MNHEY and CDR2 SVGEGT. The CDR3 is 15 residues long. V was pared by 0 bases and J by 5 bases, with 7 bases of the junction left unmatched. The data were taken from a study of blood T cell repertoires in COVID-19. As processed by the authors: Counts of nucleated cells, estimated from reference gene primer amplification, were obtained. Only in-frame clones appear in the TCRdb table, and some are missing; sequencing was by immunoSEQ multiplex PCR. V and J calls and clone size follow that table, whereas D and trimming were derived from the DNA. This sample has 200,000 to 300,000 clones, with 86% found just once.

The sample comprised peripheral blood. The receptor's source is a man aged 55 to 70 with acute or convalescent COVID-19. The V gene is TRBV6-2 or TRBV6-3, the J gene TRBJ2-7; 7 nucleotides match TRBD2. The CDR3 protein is CASSYSIGGRHEQYF. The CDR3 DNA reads TGTGCCAGCAGTTACTCGATTGGCGGGAGACACGAGCAGTACTTC.